A selection of T cell receptor beta chains follows, all from one sample in a study of beta chain features in type 1 diabetes. TCRdb's table, derived via immunoSEQ multiplex PCR, lists solely in-frame clones and lacks some. The sample includes some 290,000 clones, 24% of them seen just once. The sample was naive CD4+ T cells from blood. These receptors originate from a woman in her 30s with type 1 diabetes. The conserved cysteine and the conserved F or W are not part of the CDR3 here. Fields, in order: V gene, CDR3 protein.

TRBV7-2	ASSPATGSGYT
TRBV9	ASSQRRTTDTQY
TRBV30	AWSVQENQPQH
TRBV28	ASTPFGANVLT
TRBV7-9	ASSSFRGRAYNEQF
TRBV7-8	ASSPESGGYFYTQY
TRBV5-1	ASSLGQGPNTEAF
TRBV5-4	ASSLVKRGSYEQY
TRBV5-1	ASRPGYNEQF
TRBV30	AWSVLGGLGY
TRBV5-4	ASSPGLAGHEQY
TRBV27	ASSRDRGPAF
TRBV30	AWPLRLRISSYEQY
TRBV27	ASSLVPSLF
TRBV2	ASSEQGAFYEQY
TRBV2	ASSERGPPHEQF
TRBV5-4	ASSKDTRGKLF
TRBV28	ASGSSGRGDTQY
TRBV7-9	ASSQTGGASYEQY
TRBV7-2	ASTEYGETQY
TRBV25-1	ASSESSGGNIQY
TRBV5-1	ASSLAEEGADEQY
TRBV7-3	ASSDPGLGYNEQF
TRBV28	ASSSRLAEYNEQF
TRBV11-2	ASTGTALLTYEQY
TRBV29-1	SVVRPGYEQY
TRBV2	ASSDTGDSYGYT
TRBV4-1	ASSQPISSYNEQF
TRBV30	AWSVKLGGGYGYT
TRBV29-1	SVEGLAGVYNEQF
TRBV2	ASSEDGMETYGYT
TRBV4-1	ASSQGLAGQGKNIQY
TRBV29-1	SVGQGAGGEQF
TRBV5-1	ASRYWTDMNTEAF